This T cell receptor (beta chain) was recovered during a study of vaccination and CD4 T cells after COVID-19. Each CDR3 protein gets one entry after TCRdb re-called the PCR reads with MiXCR. This sample has 15,000 to 20,000 distinct CDR3 sequences, with roughly 60% found just once. This CDR3 has 15 residues. Trimming left V 5 bases short and J 0 bases short, with 11 bases between. Sequencing was performed on CD4+ T cells from blood, taken after SARS-CoV-2 vaccination. This chain uses TRBV12-3 or TRBV12-4 with TRBJ1-5, with D perhaps TRBD1 (5 bases). This receptor was taken from a human donor who had recovered from COVID-19. CDR3 sequence: CASSTGGGSNQPQHF. CDR3 DNA: TGTGCCAGCAGTACGGGGGGTGGTAGCAATCAGCCCCAGCATTTT.